This passage covers 6 T cell receptor beta chains from one sample sequenced in a study of breast tumors, draining lymph nodes, adjacent tissues. Breast cancer patients provided tissue from their axillary draining lymph nodes. TCRdb passed the multiplex PCR reads through MiXCR, listing each CDR3 protein once. The profile shows some 110,000 distinct CDR3 sequences, more than 25% of them singletons. Input material: axillary lymph node tissue. The receptors come from a female donor with breast cancer. Some clones in this sample may be carry-over from other donors' samples.

This clonotype was recorded at least ten times. The rearrangement uses TRBV7-9 and TRBJ2-7; D might be TRBD2 (5 bases). V was trimmed by 5 bases and J by 7 bases, leaving 21 bases between them. Germline lookup yields CDR1 SEHNR and CDR2 FQNEAQ (reference sequence). The CDR3 has 15 amino acids. The CDR3 coding sequence is TGTGCCAGCAGCCGCTTCCCCCAGCTCGAGGGAGAGCAGTACTTC. Amino acids: CASSRFPQLEGEQYF.

The chain couples TRBV7-2 to TRBJ2-2, with 13 bases identical to TRBD2. Germline V gives CDR1 SGHTA, CDR2 FQGNSA. Unmatched junction bases numbered 5, after V lost 5 bases and J lost 5 bases. This CDR3 comprises 16 residues. The CDR3, as DNA: TGTGCCAGCAGCAGACTAGCGGGAGGACGAACCGGGGAGCTGTTTTTT. Amino acids: CASSRLAGGRTGELFF. The whole variable domain, filled in from reference TRBV7-2 and TRBJ2-2, reads GAGVSQSPSNKVTEKGKDVELRCDPISGHTALYWYRQSLGQGLEFLIYFQGNSAPDKSGLPSDRFSAERTGGSVSTLTIQRTQQEDSAVYLCASSRLAGGRTGELFFGEGSRLTVL.

At least ten counts were recorded for this clonotype. The chain is built from TRBV4-1 and TRBJ2-5, with D perhaps assigned TRBD1 or TRBD2 (5 bases each). This CDR3 comprises 15 residues. V was pared by 5 bases and J by 4 bases, with 17 bases between. The germline V gene encodes CDR1 MGHRA and CDR2 YSYEKL. The CDR3 DNA is TGCGCCAGCAGCTCGGACCCCGGGACCGGAGAGACCCAGTACTTC. Translating it yields CASSSDPGTGETQYF.

The V gene is TRBV2, the J gene TRBJ1-2, with 8 nucleotides matching TRBD1. From germline, CDR1 is SNHLY and CDR2 FYNNEI. Trimming removed 4 bases from V and 7 bases from J; junction bases left unmatched: 8. This CDR3 region has 14 residues. DNA of the CDR3: TGTGCCAGCAGTGTCCCCAGGGGGCGAGGTGGCTACACCTTC. This encodes CASSVPRGRGGYTF.

As for this clonotype: A much larger clone sits a single nucleotide away, making a read error possible. This chain joins TRBV6-2 or TRBV6-3 and TRBJ2-1, with TRBD1 as a possible D gene (6 bases). The CDR3 length is 12 residues. CDR1 and CDR2 (germline): MNHEY, SVGEGT. The CDR3 spells CASKGRGNDQFF. The CDR3 coding sequence is TGTGCCAGCAAGGGCAGGGGTAATGACCAGTTCTTC.

The sample holds many counts of this clonotype. The chain links TRBV3-1 to TRBJ1-2; no firm D call. Germline V gene sequence: CDR1 LGHDT, CDR2 YNNKEL (reference sequence). The CDR3 runs 16 residues. Trimming stripped 2 bases from V and 5 bases from J, with 18 bases between. The CDR3 nucleotides are TGTGCCAGCAGCCAAACCCCGGAGGTGGGGAAGTATGGCTACACCTTC. This sequence encodes CASSQTPEVGKYGYTF. Full variable domain (remainder filled in from reference TRBV3-1 and TRBJ1-2): DTAVSQTPKYLVTQMGNDKSIKCEQNLGHDTMYWYKQDSKKFLKIMFSYNNKELIINETVPNRFSPKSPDKAHLNLHINSLELGDSAVYFCASSQTPEVGKYGYTFGSGTRLTVV.